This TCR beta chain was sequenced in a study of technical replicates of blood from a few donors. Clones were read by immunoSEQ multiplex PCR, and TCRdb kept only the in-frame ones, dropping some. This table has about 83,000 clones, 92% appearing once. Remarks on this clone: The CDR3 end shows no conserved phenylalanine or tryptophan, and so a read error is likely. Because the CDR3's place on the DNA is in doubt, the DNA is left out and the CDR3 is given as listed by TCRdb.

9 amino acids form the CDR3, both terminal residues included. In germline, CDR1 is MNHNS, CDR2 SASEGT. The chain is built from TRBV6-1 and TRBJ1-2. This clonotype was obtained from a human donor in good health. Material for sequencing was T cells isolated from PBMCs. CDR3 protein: CASSEVEED.